This T cell receptor beta chain was recorded in a study of PD-L1 blockade in urothelial cancer. Study summary: Atezolizumab 1,200 mg was given intravenously every 3 weeks, starting 2014. When blood samples were assessed, the median T cell count was 120,000 to 150,000.

This clone has more than one count but fewer than ten. Some clones are missing from TCRdb's copy, which holds only in-frame ones; the method was immunoSEQ multiplex PCR. The sample has 46,000 or so clones, approximately 86% seen once. The CDR3 length is 13 residues. In germline, CDR1 is KGHSH, CDR2 LQKENI. Trimming cost V 6 bases and J 1 base; bases outside gene matches: 1. Time point given: peripheral blood 6 weeks after treatment start. The clonotype was recovered from a man aged 60 to 75 with urothelial cancer. This specimen was PBMCs, taken around atezolizumab (anti-PD-L1) treatment. The chain recombines TRBV18 with TRBJ1-1, with 8 positions matching TRBD1. Here the CDR3 reads CASSGQENTEAFF. CDR3 sequence (DNA): TGTGCCAGCTCGGGACAGGAGAACACTGAAGCTTTCTTT.